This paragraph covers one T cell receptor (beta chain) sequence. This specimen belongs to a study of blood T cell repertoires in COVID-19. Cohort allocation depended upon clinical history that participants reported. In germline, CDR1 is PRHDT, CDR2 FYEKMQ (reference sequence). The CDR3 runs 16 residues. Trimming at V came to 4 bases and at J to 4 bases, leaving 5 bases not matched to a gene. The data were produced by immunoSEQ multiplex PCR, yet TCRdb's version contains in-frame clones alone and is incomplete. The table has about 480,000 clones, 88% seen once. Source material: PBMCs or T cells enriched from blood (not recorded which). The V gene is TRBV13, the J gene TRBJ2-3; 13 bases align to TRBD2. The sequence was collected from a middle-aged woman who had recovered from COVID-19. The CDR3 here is CASSSLAGGRADTQYF. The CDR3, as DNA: TGTGCCAGCAGCTCACTAGCGGGAGGGCGTGCAGATACGCAGTATTTT.